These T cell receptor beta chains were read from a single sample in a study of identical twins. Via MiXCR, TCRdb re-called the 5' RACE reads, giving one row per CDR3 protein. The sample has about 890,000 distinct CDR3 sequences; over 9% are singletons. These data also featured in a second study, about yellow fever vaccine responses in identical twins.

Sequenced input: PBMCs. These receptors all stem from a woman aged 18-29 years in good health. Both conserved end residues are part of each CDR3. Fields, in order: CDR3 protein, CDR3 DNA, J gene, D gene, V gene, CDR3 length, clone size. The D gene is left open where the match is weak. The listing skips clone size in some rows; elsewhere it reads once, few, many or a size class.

CASSLSPSGHTEAFF	TGTGCCAGCAGCTTGTCCCCTTCGGGGCATACTGAAGCTTTCTTT	TRBJ1-1	-	TRBV7-9	15	few
CASSQLSGRAYEQYF	TGCGCCAGCAGCCAATTAAGCGGGAGGGCCTACGAGCAGTACTTC	TRBJ2-7	TRBD2	TRBV4-1	15	many
CASSPISGTGVREQYF	TGTGCCAGCAGCCCTATTAGCGGGACAGGGGTCAGAGAGCAGTACTTC	TRBJ2-7	TRBD1	TRBV7-9	16	few
CASSMTGGSTDTQYF	TGCGCCAGCAGCATGACAGGGGGAAGCACAGATACGCAGTATTTT	TRBJ2-3	TRBD1	TRBV5-1	15	-
CASSLDQTSPPFF	TGTGCCAGCAGCTTAGATCAGACTAGCCCCCCGTTCTTC	TRBJ2-1	TRBD2	TRBV11-3	13	-
CASSLVGAAPGNEQFF	TGTGCCAGCAGCTTAGTAGGGGCCGCGCCGGGGAATGAGCAGTTCTTC	TRBJ2-1	-	TRBV7-6	16	-
CASARRDTQYF	TGTGCCAGCGCCCGCAGAGATACGCAGTATTTT	TRBJ2-3	-	TRBV28	11	few
CASSSGQGAFF	TGTGCCAGCAGTTCCGGACAAGGAGCTTTCTTT	TRBJ1-1	-	TRBV6-6	11	-
CSASPLIAGAGSDTQYF	TGCAGTGCTAGTCCCCTCATAGCGGGGGCCGGCTCAGATACGCAGTATTTT	TRBJ2-3	TRBD2	TRBV20-1	17	-
CASSGAGGDHTEAFF	TGTGCCAGCAGCGGGGCAGGGGGCGATCACACTGAAGCTTTCTTT	TRBJ1-1	TRBD1	TRBV9	15	few
CASSPLGDSRYEQYF	TGCGCCAGCAGCCCCCTCGGGGACTCACGCTACGAGCAGTACTTC	TRBJ2-7	-	TRBV5-1	15	few
CSAVPDGGRRADTQYF	TGCAGCGCCGTTCCGGACGGCGGGAGGCGTGCAGATACGCAGTATTTT	TRBJ2-3	TRBD2	TRBV29-1	16	-
CASSLVATSGRYNEQFF	TGTGCCAGCAGTTTAGTTGCGACTAGCGGGAGATACAATGAGCAGTTCTTC	TRBJ2-1	TRBD2	TRBV28	17	-
CASSLSPGYSGANVLTF	TGCGCCAGCAGCTTATCCCCAGGGTACTCTGGGGCCAACGTCCTGACTTTC	TRBJ2-6	-	TRBV5-1	17	many
CASSPTRRSQDGYTF	TGCGCCAGCAGTCCAACCCGACGGAGCCAAGATGGCTACACCTTC	TRBJ1-2	-	TRBV10-2	15	few
CASSARQGLPEAFF	TGTGCCAGCAGCGCCCGACAGGGTTTGCCTGAAGCTTTCTTT	TRBJ1-1	TRBD1	TRBV7-6	14	-
CSVVGGSYGETQYF	TGCAGCGTTGTTGGCGGGAGTTACGGAGAGACCCAGTACTTC	TRBJ2-5	TRBD2	TRBV29-1	14	few
CAIGAGGTDTQYF	TGTGCCATCGGGGCAGGGGGCACAGATACGCAGTATTTT	TRBJ2-3	-	TRBV10-3	13	many
CASRTGTVYEQYF	TGTGCCAGCAGGACCGGGACAGTCTACGAGCAGTACTTC	TRBJ2-7	TRBD1	TRBV28	13	few
CASSSNRDNYGYTF	TGTGCCAGCAGTTCCAACAGGGATAACTATGGCTACACCTTC	TRBJ1-2	-	TRBV7-9	14	few
CASSPEMTAQETQYF	TGTGCCAGCAGTCCGGAGATGACAGCACAAGAGACCCAGTACTTC	TRBJ2-5	-	TRBV12-3/TRBV12-4	15	-
CASRDLGTGKETQYF	TGTGCCAGCAGAGACCTGGGGACAGGGAAAGAGACCCAGTACTTC	TRBJ2-5	TRBD1	TRBV6-1	15	-
CASSRAEGSVETQYF	TGTGCCAGCAGTAGAGCGGAGGGGAGCGTGGAGACCCAGTACTTC	TRBJ2-5	-	TRBV7-6	15	-
CASGLISGGAGLQYF	TGTGCTAGTGGTTTGATATCGGGGGGGGCTGGTTTGCAGTACTTC	TRBJ2-7	TRBD2	TRBV12-5	15	-
CASSLYLTYNEQFF	TGTGCCAGCAGCTTGTACCTTACCTACAATGAGCAGTTCTTC	TRBJ2-1	-	TRBV5-6	14	-
CASSQGGRPNYGYTF	TGTGCCAGCAGCCAAGGGGGAAGACCAAACTATGGCTACACCTTC	TRBJ1-2	-	TRBV14	15	few
CASSEWSYYSNQPQHF	TGCGCCAGCAGTGAGTGGAGCTATTATAGCAATCAGCCCCAGCATTTT	TRBJ1-5	-	TRBV10-2	16	few
CASSFGQFGINTIYF	TGTGCCAGCAGTTTCGGACAGTTTGGGATTAACACCATATATTTT	TRBJ1-3	-	TRBV12-3/TRBV12-4	15	few
CAISPGLAAYNEQFF	TGTGCCATCAGTCCGGGACTAGCGGCCTACAATGAGCAGTTCTTC	TRBJ2-1	TRBD2	TRBV10-3	15	few
CASSSTYPRTGNYGYTF	TGTGCCAGCAGTTCCACATATCCGCGGACAGGGAACTATGGCTACACCTTC	TRBJ1-2	TRBD1	TRBV28	17	few
CASSALPSPLHF	TGTGCCAGCAGCGCATTGCCCTCACCCCTCCACTTT	TRBJ1-6	-	TRBV5-5	12	few
CSAIRDRVNEQYF	TGCAGTGCTATCCGGGACAGGGTCAACGAGCAGTACTTC	TRBJ2-7	TRBD1	TRBV20-1	13	few
CASRRTESSYNEQFF	TGTGCCAGCAGGAGGACGGAGAGCTCCTACAATGAGCAGTTCTTC	TRBJ2-1	-	TRBV2	15	-
CASSLALTDRVSMYF	TGTGCCAGCAGCTTGGCCCTAACCGACAGGGTGTCTATGTATTTT	TRBJ2-3	TRBD1	TRBV5-8	15	-
CATSSEQGAGEKLFF	TGTGCCACCAGCAGCGAACAGGGGGCGGGTGAAAAACTGTTTTTT	TRBJ1-4	TRBD1	TRBV15	15	-
CASSSTGGKAEAFF	TGTGCCAGCAGCTCGACAGGGGGAAAGGCTGAAGCTTTCTTT	TRBJ1-1	TRBD1	TRBV5-6	14	many
CASSYWGQGESPLHF	TGTGCCAGCAGTTACTGGGGACAGGGTGAATCACCCCTCCACTTT	TRBJ1-6	TRBD1	TRBV6-5	15	-
CASSPAGTSSTDTQYF	TGTGCCAGCAGCCCCGCCGGGACTAGCAGCACAGATACGCAGTATTTT	TRBJ2-3	TRBD2	TRBV11-2	16	-